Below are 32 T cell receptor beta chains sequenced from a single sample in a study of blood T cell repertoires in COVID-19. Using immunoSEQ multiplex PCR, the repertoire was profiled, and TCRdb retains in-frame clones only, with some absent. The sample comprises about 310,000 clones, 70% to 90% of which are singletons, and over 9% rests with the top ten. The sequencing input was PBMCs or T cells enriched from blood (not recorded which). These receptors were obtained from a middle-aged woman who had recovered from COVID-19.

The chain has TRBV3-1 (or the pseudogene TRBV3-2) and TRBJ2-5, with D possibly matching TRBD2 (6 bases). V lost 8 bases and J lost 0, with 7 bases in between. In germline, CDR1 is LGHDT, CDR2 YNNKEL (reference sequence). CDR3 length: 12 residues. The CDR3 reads CASGGNQETQYF. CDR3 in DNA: TGTGCCAGCGGAGGGAACCAAGAGACCCAGTACTTC.

In nucleotides, the CDR3 is TGTGCCAGCAGTTCCCCCCGTCCCGTCGGTCGCGAGCAGTACTTC. Translated: CASSSPRPVGREQYF. The J gene is TRBJ2-7, the V gene TRBV28; D is undetermined. In germline, CDR1 is MDHEN, CDR2 SYDVKM. The V and J ends lost 4 bases and 6 bases respectively, with 19 bases between them. This CDR3 is built from 15 residues. The full variable domain, its missing parts supplied by reference TRBV28 and TRBJ2-7, is DVKVTQSSRYLVKRTGEKVFLECVQDMDHENMFWYRQDPGLGLRLIYFSYDVKMKEKGDIPEGYSVSREKKERFSLILESASTNQTSMYLCASSSPRPVGREQYFGPGTRLTVT.

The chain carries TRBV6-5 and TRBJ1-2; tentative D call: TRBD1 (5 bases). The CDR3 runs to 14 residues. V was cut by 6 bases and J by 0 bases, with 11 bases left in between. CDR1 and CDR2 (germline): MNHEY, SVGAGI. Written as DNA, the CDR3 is TGTGCCAGCAGCCCGAGCAGGGCTAACTATGGCTACACCTTC. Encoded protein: CASSPSRANYGYTF.

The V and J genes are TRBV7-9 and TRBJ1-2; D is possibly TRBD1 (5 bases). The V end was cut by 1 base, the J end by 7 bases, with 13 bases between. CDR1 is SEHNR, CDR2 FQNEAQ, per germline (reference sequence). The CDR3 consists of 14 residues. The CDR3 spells CASSLEGRVAGYTF. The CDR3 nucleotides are TGTGCCAGCAGCTTAGAGGGCAGGGTGGCTGGCTACACCTTC.

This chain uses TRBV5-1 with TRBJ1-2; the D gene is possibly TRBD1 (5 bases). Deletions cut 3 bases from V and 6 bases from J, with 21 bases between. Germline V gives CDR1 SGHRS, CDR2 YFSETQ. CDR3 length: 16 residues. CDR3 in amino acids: CASSSRPRADEDGYTF. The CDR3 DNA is TGCGCCAGCAGCTCCAGACCCAGGGCAGACGAGGATGGCTACACCTTC.

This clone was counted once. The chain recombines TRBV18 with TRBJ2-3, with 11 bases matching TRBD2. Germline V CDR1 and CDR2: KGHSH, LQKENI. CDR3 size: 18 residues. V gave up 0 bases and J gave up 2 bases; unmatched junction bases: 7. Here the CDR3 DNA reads TGTGCCAGCTCACCACCGACTACTAGCGGGAGAGTCACAGATACGCAGTATTTT. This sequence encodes CASSPPTTSGRVTDTQYF.

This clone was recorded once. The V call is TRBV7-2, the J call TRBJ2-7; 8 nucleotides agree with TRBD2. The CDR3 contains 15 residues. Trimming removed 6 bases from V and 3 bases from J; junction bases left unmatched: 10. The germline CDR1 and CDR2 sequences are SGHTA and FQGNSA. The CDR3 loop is CASRAGGSGIYEQYF. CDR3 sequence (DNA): TGTGCCAGCAGGGCTGGTGGTAGCGGGATCTACGAGCAGTACTTC.

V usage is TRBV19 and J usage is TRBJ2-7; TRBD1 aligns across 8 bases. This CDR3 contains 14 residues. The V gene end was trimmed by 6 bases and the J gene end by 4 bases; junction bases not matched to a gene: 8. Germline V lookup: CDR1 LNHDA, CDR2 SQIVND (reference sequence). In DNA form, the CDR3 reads TGTGCCAGTAGCCCCCCAGGGGGCAGGTACGAGCAGTACTTC. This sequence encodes CASSPPGGRYEQYF. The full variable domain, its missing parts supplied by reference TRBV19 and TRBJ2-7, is DGGITQSPKYLFRKEGQNVTLSCEQNLNHDAMYWYRQDPGQGLRLIYYSQIVNDFQKGDIAEGYSVSREKKESFPLTVTSAQKNPTAFYLCASSPPGGRYEQYFGPGTRLTVT.

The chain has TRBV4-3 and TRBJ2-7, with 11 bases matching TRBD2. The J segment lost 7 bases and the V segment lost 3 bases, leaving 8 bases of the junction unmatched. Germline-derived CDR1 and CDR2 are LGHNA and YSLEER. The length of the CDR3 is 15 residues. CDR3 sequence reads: CASSQSSGGAGEQYF. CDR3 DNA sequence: TGCGCCAGCAGCCAGAGTAGCGGGGGGGCCGGTGAGCAGTACTTC.

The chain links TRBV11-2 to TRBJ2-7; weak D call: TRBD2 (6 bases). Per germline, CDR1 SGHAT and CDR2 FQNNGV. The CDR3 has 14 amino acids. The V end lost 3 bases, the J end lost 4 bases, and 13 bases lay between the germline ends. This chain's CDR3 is CASSFPGLYYEQYF. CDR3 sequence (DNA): TGTGCCAGCAGCTTCCCGGGACTTTATTACGAGCAGTACTTC. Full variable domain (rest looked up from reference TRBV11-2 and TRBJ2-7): EAGVAQSPRYKIIEKRQSVAFWCNPISGHATLYWYQQILGQGPKLLIQFQNNGVVDDSQLPKDRFSAERLKGVDSTLKIQPAKLEDSAVYLCASSFPGLYYEQYFGPGTRLTVT.

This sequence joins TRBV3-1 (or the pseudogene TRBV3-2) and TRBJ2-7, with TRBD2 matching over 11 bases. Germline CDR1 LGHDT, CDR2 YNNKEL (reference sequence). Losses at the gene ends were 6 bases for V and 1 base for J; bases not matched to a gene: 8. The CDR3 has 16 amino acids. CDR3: CASSPGGLAGSYEQYF. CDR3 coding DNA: TGTGCCAGCAGTCCCGGAGGACTAGCGGGTTCCTACGAGCAGTACTTC.

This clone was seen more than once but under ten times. The CDR3: CASSTKEHHEQYF. DNA for the CDR3: TGTGCCAGCTCCACCAAGGAGCACCACGAGCAGTACTTC. The V call is TRBV18, the J call TRBJ2-7; no clear D. The CDR3 is 13 residues long. Germline V lookup: CDR1 KGHSH, CDR2 LQKENI. V shed 6 bases and J shed 5 bases, with 14 bases lying between them. Based on the CDR3 plus reference TRBV18 and TRBJ2-7, the full variable domain is NAGVMQNPRHLVRRRGQEARLRCSPMKGHSHVYWYRQLPEEGLKFMVYLQKENIIDESGMPKERFSAEFPKEGPSILRIQQVVRGDSAAYFCASSTKEHHEQYFGPGTRLTVT.

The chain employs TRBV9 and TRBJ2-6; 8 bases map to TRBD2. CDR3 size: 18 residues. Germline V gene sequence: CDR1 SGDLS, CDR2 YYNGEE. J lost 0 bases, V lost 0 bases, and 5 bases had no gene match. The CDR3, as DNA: TGTGCCAGCAGCGTAGGAAGTAGCGGGGTCTCTGGGGCCAACGTCCTGACTTTC. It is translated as CASSVGSSGVSGANVLTF.

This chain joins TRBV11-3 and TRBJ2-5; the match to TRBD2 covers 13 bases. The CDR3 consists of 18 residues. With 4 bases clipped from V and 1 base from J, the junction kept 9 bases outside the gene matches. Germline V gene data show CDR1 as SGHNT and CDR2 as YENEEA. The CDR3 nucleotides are TGTGCCAGCAGCTCCCGACAAACTAGCGGGAGGGCCCAAGAGACCCAGTACTTC. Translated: CASSSRQTSGRAQETQYF.

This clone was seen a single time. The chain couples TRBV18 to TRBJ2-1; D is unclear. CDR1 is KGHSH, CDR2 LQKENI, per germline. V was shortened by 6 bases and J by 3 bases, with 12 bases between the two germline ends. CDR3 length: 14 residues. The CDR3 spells CASSADLIYNEQFF. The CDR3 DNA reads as TGTGCCAGCTCGGCCGACTTGATCTACAATGAGCAGTTCTTC.

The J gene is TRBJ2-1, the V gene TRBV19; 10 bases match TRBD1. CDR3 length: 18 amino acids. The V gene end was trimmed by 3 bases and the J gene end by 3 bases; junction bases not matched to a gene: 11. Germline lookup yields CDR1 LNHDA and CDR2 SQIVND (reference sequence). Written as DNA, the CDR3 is TGTGCCAGTAGTATTCTACCTGGACAGGGGGAACACTACAATGAGCAGTTCTTC. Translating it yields CASSILPGQGEHYNEQFF.

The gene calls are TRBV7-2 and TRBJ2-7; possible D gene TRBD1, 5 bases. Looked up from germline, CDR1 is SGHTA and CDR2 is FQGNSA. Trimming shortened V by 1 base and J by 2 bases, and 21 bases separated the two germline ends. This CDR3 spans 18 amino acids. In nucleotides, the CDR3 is TGTGCCAGCAGCTTAGTGGAAGGGGTCATATTACCGACCTACGAGCAGTACTTC. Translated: CASSLVEGVILPTYEQYF.

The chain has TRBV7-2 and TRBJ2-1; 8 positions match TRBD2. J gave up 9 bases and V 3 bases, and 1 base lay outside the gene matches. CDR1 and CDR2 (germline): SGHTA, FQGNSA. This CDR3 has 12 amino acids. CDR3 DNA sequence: TGTGCCAGCAGCTTGGCGGGGGGTGAGCAGTTCTTC. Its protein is CASSLAGGEQFF. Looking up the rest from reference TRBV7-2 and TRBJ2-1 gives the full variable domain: GAGVSQSPSNKVTEKGKDVELRCDPISGHTALYWYRQSLGQGLEFLIYFQGNSAPDKSGLPSDRFSAERTGGSVSTLTIQRTQQEDSAVYLCASSLAGGEQFFGPGTRLTVL.

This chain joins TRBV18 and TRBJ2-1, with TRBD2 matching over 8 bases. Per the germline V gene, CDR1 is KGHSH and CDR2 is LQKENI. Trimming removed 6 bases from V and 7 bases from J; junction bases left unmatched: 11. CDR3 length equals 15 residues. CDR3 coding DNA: TGTGCCAGCTCTCGGGAGGGGAGAACTTGGAATGAGCAGTTCTTC. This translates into CASSREGRTWNEQFF.

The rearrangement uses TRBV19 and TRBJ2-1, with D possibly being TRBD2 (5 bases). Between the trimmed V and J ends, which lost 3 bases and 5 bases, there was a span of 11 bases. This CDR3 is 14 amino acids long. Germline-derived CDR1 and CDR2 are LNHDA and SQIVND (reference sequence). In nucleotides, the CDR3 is TGTGCCAGTAGTATCGGACCGGGGAACAATGAGCAGTTCTTC. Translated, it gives CASSIGPGNNEQFF.

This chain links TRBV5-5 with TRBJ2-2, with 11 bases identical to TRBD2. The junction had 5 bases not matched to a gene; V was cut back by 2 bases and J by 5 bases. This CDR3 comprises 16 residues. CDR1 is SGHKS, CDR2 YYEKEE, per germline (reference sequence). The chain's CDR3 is CASSFGSGRGTGELFF. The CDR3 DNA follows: TGTGCCAGCAGCTTCGGTAGCGGGAGGGGAACCGGGGAGCTGTTTTTT. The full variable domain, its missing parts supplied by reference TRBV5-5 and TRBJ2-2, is DAGVTQSPTHLIKTRGQQVTLRCSPISGHKSVSWYQQVLGQGPQFIFQYYEKEERGRGNFPDRFSARQFPNYSSELNVNALLLGDSALYLCASSFGSGRGTGELFFGEGSRLTVL.

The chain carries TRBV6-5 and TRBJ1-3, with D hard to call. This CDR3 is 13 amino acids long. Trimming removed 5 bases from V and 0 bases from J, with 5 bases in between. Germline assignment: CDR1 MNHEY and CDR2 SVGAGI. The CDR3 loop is CASSPLSGNTIYF. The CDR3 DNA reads TGTGCCAGCAGTCCCCTCTCTGGAAACACCATATATTTT.

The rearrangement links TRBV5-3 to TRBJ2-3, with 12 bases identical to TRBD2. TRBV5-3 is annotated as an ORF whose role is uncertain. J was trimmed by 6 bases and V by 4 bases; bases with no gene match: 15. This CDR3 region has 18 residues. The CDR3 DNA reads TGTGCCAGAAGCCGGCCTAGCGGGAGGGCCGGTACAACCGATACGCAGTATTTT. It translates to CARSRPSGRAGTTDTQYF.

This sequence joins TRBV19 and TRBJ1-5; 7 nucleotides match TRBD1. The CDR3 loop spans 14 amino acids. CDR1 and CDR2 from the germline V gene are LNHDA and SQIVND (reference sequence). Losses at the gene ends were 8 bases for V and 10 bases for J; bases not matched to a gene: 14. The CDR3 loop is CASSRGQNTHPQHF. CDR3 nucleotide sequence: TGTGCCAGTTCCAGGGGACAGAATACTCACCCCCAGCATTTT.

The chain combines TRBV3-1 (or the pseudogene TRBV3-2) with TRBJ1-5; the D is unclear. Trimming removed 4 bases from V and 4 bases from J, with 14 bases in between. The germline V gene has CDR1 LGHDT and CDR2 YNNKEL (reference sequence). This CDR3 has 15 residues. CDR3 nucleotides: TGTGCCAGCAGCCCCCGTCGGACTGAGAATCAGCCCCAGCATTTT. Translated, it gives CASSPRRTENQPQHF.

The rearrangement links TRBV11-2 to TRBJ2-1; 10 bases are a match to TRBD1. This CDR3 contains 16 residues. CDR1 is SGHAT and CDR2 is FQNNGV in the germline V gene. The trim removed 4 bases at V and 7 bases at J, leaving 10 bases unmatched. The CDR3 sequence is CASSSIIGTGVNEQFF. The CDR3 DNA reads TGTGCCAGCAGCTCCATTATTGGGACAGGGGTTAATGAGCAGTTCTTC.

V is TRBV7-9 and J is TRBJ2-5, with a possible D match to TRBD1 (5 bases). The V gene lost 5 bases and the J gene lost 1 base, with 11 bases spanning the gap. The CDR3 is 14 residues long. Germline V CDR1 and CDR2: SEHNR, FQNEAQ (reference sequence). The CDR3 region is CASSERQTQETQYF. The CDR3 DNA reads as TGTGCCAGCAGCGAGAGACAGACCCAAGAGACCCAGTACTTC.

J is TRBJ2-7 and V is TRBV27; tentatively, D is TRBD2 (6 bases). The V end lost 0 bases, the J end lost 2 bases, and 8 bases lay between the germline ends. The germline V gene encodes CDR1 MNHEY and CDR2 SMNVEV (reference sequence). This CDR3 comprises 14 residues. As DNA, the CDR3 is TGTGCCAGCAGTTTATCGGGGGGACCCTACGAGCAGTACTTC. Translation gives CASSLSGGPYEQYF.

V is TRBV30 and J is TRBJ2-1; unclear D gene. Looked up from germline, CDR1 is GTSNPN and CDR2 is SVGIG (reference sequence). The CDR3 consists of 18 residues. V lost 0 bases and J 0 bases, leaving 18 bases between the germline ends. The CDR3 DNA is TGTGCCTGGAGTGTACCCTGGGTGGGCTACAGCTCCTACAATGAGCAGTTCTTC. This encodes CAWSVPWVGYSSYNEQFF.

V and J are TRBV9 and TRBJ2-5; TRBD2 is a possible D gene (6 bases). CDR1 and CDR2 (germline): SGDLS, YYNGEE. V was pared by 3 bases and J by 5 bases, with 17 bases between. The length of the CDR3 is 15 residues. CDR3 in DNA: TGTGCCAGCAGCGCCGCGGGGTACTCGAGGGAGACCCAGTACTTC. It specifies CASSAAGYSRETQYF.

The CDR3 here is CASRLRGQGRIYEQYF. CDR3 DNA sequence: TGTGCCAGCAGACTTCGAGGACAGGGGCGAATCTACGAGCAGTACTTC. The chain joins TRBV11-3 to TRBJ2-7, with 9 bases fitting TRBD1. Germline trimming cut 6 bases from V and 3 bases from J; bases unmatched to any gene: 12. Germline V gene lookup returns CDR1 SGHNT and CDR2 YENEEA. The CDR3 covers 16 residues.

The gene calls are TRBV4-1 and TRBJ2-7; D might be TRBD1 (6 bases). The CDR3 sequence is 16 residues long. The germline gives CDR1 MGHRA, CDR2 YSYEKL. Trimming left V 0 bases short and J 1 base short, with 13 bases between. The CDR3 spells CASSQDLGAGSYEQYF. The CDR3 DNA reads TGCGCCAGCAGCCAAGATCTGGGGGCAGGATCCTACGAGCAGTACTTC.